The 27 T cell receptor beta chains below all came from one sample that was sequenced in a study of tumor-infiltrating lymphocytes in primary liver carcinoma. Co-extraction of RNA and DNA was performed on roughly 20-31 mg of unsorted bulk tissue. With approximately 470 ng total RNA as template and a constant-region primer, TCR beta cDNA was made. Libraries covering TCR beta were generated through three nested multiplex PCR rounds (using a slightly modified ARM-PCR). Running 10 cycles apiece, the first two PCR rounds relied on TRBV1-TRBV30 forward primers together with a C-beta reverse primer. Each CDR3 protein gets one entry after TCRdb re-called the multiplex PCR reads with MiXCR. Seen here are 90,000 to 110,000 distinct CDR3 sequences, roughly 85% observed once, and the top ten hold approximately 20%. Sequencing was done on a sample of liver tumor tissue from sampling region 3. Subset described: tumor region T3, left-lateral pole. Receptors were obtained from a man in his forties with primary liver carcinoma and hepatitis B virus infection.

This clonotype was found once. Here the CDR3 omits its conserved ending phenylalanine or tryptophan, so a read error is the likely source. The chain recombines TRBV5-4 with TRBJ1-1; D is unclear. CDR1 is SGHNT, CDR2 YYREEE, per germline (reference sequence). Trimming shortened V by 10 bases and J by 0 bases, and 13 bases separated the two germline ends. The CDR3 spans 13 residues. The CDR3 DNA follows: TGTGCCGGTAAAATAGGGTTGAACACTGAAGCTTTCTCT. It yields the protein CAGKIGLNTEAFS.

For this clonotype: A much larger clone sits a single nucleotide away, making a read error possible. This chain's CDR3 is CDTNRNNEQFF. The CDR3 nucleotides are TGTGACACCAACAGGAACAATGAGCAGTTCTTC. The chain joins TRBV28 to TRBJ2-1, with D possibly matching TRBD1 (5 bases). The germline V gene has CDR1 MDHEN and CDR2 SYDVKM. The CDR3 is 11 residues long.

This clonotype has more than one count but fewer than ten. This may be a read error, as it is one base from a much larger clone. The chain joins TRBV28 to TRBJ1-2, with 8 bases aligning to TRBD1. This CDR3 has 14 amino acids. CDR1 MDHEN and CDR2 SYDVKM come from the germline V gene. CDR3 sequence: CASSRRDRIYGHTF. CDR3 DNA: TGTGCCAGCAGTCGGAGGGACAGGATCTATGGCCACACCTTC.

Concerning this clonotype itself: No conserved phenylalanine or tryptophan is present at the end of the CDR3, so a read error is the likely explanation. The V call is TRBV11-3, the J call TRBJ2-7, with TRBD1 matching over 9 bases. This CDR3 contains 14 residues. CDR1 and CDR2 (germline): SGHNT, YENEEA. The V segment lost 10 bases and the J segment 1 base; nucleotides outside the gene matches: 8. The CDR3 protein is CATRQGVISYEQYS. The CDR3, as DNA: TGTGCCACACGACAGGGGGTGATTTCCTACGAGCAGTACTCC.

Comments on this clonotype: Its ends do not fully match the called genes, so a read error is possible. The chain is built from TRBV6-6 and TRBJ1-1; 7 positions agree with TRBD1. This CDR3 region has 13 residues. Germline CDR1 and CDR2: MNHNY and SVGAGI (reference sequence). CDR3 sequence: CASNTGETTEAFF. The CDR3 DNA reads TGCGCCAGCAACACAGGGGAGACTACTGAAGCTTTCTTT.

Ten or more counts support this clonotype. The rearrangement links TRBV4-2 to TRBJ2-5, with 12 nucleotides matching TRBD2. This CDR3 is 18 amino acids long. V gave up 0 bases and J gave up 4 bases; unmatched junction bases: 9. Germline V gene sequence: CDR1 LGHNA, CDR2 YNFKEQ. The CDR3 DNA reads as TGTGCCAGCAGCCAAGATCTAGCGGGAGGGCGAATTATAGAGACCCAGTACTTC. It codes for CASSQDLAGGRIIETQYF.

This clonotype has more than one count but fewer than ten. The chain carries TRBV10-2 and TRBJ1-1, with TRBD1 as a possible D gene (5 bases). V was clipped by 6 bases and J by 3 bases, with 14 bases between them. The CDR3 has 14 residues. CDR1 and CDR2 (germline): WSHSY, SAAADI. CDR3 sequence: CASRRQHLDTEAFF. CDR3 bases: TGCGCCAGCAGAAGACAGCATTTGGACACTGAAGCTTTCTTT.

V gene TRBV11-2 combines with J gene TRBJ1-5; D remains unclear. Between the trimmed V and J ends, which lost 1 base and 4 bases, there was a span of 5 bases. The CDR3 has 13 amino acids. CDR1 and CDR2 from the germline V gene are SGHAT and FQNNGV. CDR3 nucleotide sequence: TGTGCCAGCAGCTTAGGGACGAATCAGCCCCAGCATTTT. It codes for CASSLGTNQPQHF. The full variable domain, in which reference TRBV11-2 and TRBJ1-5 provide the parts outside the CDR3, is EAGVAQSPRYKIIEKRQSVAFWCNPISGHATLYWYQQILGQGPKLLIQFQNNGVVDDSQLPKDRFSAERLKGVDSTLKIQPAKLEDSAVYLCASSLGTNQPQHFGDGTRLSIL.

Worth noting for this clonotype: Germline and junction disagree at one end, which may indicate a read error. The chain combines TRBV6-1 with TRBJ2-1; possibly TRBD2 for D (6 bases). Germline CDR1 is MNHNS and CDR2 is SASEGT. This CDR3 spans 15 amino acids. Written as DNA, the CDR3 is TGTGCCAACACTTCTACACGGGACTCTTACGATGAGCGGTTCTTC. It codes for CANTSTRDSYDERFF.

The chain recombines TRBV11-2 with TRBJ2-1; 12 bases match TRBD2. The CDR3 runs 16 residues. The junction had 9 bases not matched to a gene; V was cut back by 5 bases and J by 7 bases. Germline V gives CDR1 SGHAT, CDR2 FQNNGV. The chain's CDR3 is CASSPLTSGSNNEQFF. The DNA for the CDR3 is TGTGCCAGCAGCCCCCTGACTAGCGGGAGTAATAATGAGCAGTTCTTC. The whole variable domain, filled in from reference TRBV11-2 and TRBJ2-1, reads EAGVAQSPRYKIIEKRQSVAFWCNPISGHATLYWYQQILGQGPKLLIQFQNNGVVDDSQLPKDRFSAERLKGVDSTLKIQPAKLEDSAVYLCASSPLTSGSNNEQFFGPGTRLTVL.

The chain uses TRBV29-1 and TRBJ1-2, with 8 bases that match TRBD1. The CDR3 is made up of 12 amino acids. Germline CDR1 SQVTM, CDR2 ANQGSEA. The CDR3 coding sequence is TGCAGTATTGCAGGGGGCGCATATGGCTACACCTTC. Protein product: CSIAGGAYGYTF.

A note on this clonotype: Just one base apart from a much larger clone, this may be a read error. The chain uses TRBV5-1 and TRBJ2-7; TRBD1 matches 7 bases. The germline gives CDR1 SGHRS, CDR2 YFSETQ. The CDR3 has 15 residues. CDR3 sequence: CASDEGGGSSYEQCF. The CDR3 nucleotides read TGCGCCAGCGACGAAGGGGGCGGAAGCTCCTACGAGCAGTGCTTC. The full variable domain, in which reference TRBV5-1 and TRBJ2-7 provide the parts outside the CDR3, is KAGVTQTPRYLIKTRGQQVTLSCSPISGHRSVSWYQQTPGQGLQFLFEYFSETQRNKGNFPGRFSGRQFSNSRSEMNVSTLELGDSALYLCASDEGGGSSYEQCFGPGTRLTVT.

About this clonotype itself: Likely a read error: the CDR3 ends without its conserved phenylalanine or tryptophan. The chain joins TRBV12-5 to TRBJ2-2; 9 bases agree with TRBD2. The CDR3 totals 15 residues. CDR1 LGHNT and CDR2 FRNRAP come from the germline V gene. The CDR3 DNA reads as TGTGCTAGTGGTCCTAGCGGGACGAACATCGGGGAGCTGTTTCTT. Amino acids: CASGPSGTNIGELFL.

With regard to this clonotype: One end of the junction does not line up with germline, which may come from a read error. This chain uses TRBV7-9 with TRBJ1-3; D is ambiguous. The CDR3 loop spans 16 amino acids. Germline loops: CDR1 SEHNR, CDR2 FQNEAQ (reference sequence). The CDR3, as DNA: TGTGTCAGCAGCCCACCCCCCGGGGTGAGTGGAAACACCATATATTTT. Translated, it gives CVSSPPPGVSGNTIYF.

This chain links TRBV29-1 with TRBJ1-1; no clear D. This CDR3 region has 15 residues. The germline CDR1 and CDR2 sequences are SQVTM and ANQGSEA. CDR3 DNA sequence: TGCAGTGTTAGTTCGGGGTGGGGTATGAACACTGAAGCTTTCTTT. Encoded protein: CSVSSGWGMNTEAFF.

Details on this clonotype: The junction departs from germline at one end; a sequencing error may be responsible. The chain couples TRBV4-1 to TRBJ2-1; D might be TRBD1 or TRBD2, each matching 6 bases. Germline V gene lookup returns CDR1 MGHRA and CDR2 YSYEKL. The CDR3 is 16 residues long. CDR3 nucleotides: TGCGCCAACAGCCCCGAACTACCGGGGGCTTACAATGAGCGGTTCTTC. Protein product: CANSPELPGAYNERFF.

The sample holds one count of this clonotype. This likely comes from a read error, as the CDR3 has no conserved phenylalanine or tryptophan at its end. The chain is built from TRBV6-2 or TRBV6-3 and TRBJ2-1; TRBD2 aligns across 11 bases. Germline loops: CDR1 MNHEY, CDR2 SVGEGT. This CDR3 spans 15 amino acids. CDR3 sequence: CARRTGTSGFNEQFL. CDR3 in DNA: TGTGCCCGCAGAACCGGGACTAGCGGTTTCAATGAGCAGTTCTTA.

This clonotype was picked up a small number of times. A much larger clone sits a single nucleotide away, making a read error possible. The V and J genes are TRBV5-1 and TRBJ2-5; TRBD2 matches at 7 bases. Germline V gene sequence: CDR1 SGHRS, CDR2 YFSETQ. The CDR3 covers 15 residues. The CDR3 reads CAGSQPGLLQETQYF. In nucleotides, the CDR3 is TGCGCCGGCAGCCAACCGGGACTACTACAAGAGACCCAGTACTTC.

This clonotype was found many times. This clone may be a read error of a much larger clone one base away. The chain links TRBV6-1 to TRBJ2-7; D not certain. Germline V gives CDR1 MNHNS, CDR2 SASEGT. There are 12 residues in the CDR3. The CDR3 here is CASSELSGEQHF. CDR3 DNA: TGTGCCAGCAGTGAATTATCGGGCGAGCAGCACTTC.

This clonotype came up a few times. The rearrangement links TRBV7-2 to TRBJ2-7; D tentatively reads TRBD1 or TRBD2 (5 bases each). This CDR3 region has 14 residues. CDR1 is SGHTA and CDR2 is FQGNSA in the germline V gene. Between the trimmed V and J ends, which lost 2 bases and 4 bases, there was a span of 12 bases. CDR3 DNA sequence: TGTGCCAGCAGCTTAAGGGTCAGGGAGTACGAGCAGTACTTC. The encoded protein is CASSLRVREYEQYF.

As to this clonotype: Its ends do not fully match the called genes, so a read error is possible. The V call is TRBV14, the J call TRBJ2-1; the match to TRBD2 covers 8 bases. The length of the CDR3 is 16 residues. Germline V gives CDR1 SGHDN, CDR2 FVKESK. The CDR3 sequence: CASSVVAGWVNNEQIF. CDR3 DNA sequence: TGTGCCAGTAGTGTCGTAGCGGGATGGGTAAACAATGAGCAGATCTTC.

This clonotype is medium-sized by share. The rearrangement joins TRBV11-2 to TRBJ1-2, with a tentative D call TRBD1 (6 bases). The V gene lost 4 bases and the J gene lost 8 bases, with 14 bases spanning the gap. Germline CDR1 is SGHAT and CDR2 is FQNNGV. The CDR3 covers 13 residues. The CDR3 sequence: CASSSNPGEGYTF. The CDR3 DNA is TGTGCCAGCAGCTCTAACCCAGGGGAAGGCTACACCTTC. Filled out from reference TRBV11-2 and TRBJ1-2, the complete variable domain reads EAGVAQSPRYKIIEKRQSVAFWCNPISGHATLYWYQQILGQGPKLLIQFQNNGVVDDSQLPKDRFSAERLKGVDSTLKIQPAKLEDSAVYLCASSSNPGEGYTFGSGTRLTVV.

Many counts were recorded for this clonotype. This rearrangement joins TRBV5-1 to TRBJ1-4; D uncertain. This CDR3 is built from 15 residues. Germline lookup yields CDR1 SGHRS and CDR2 YFSETQ. V was pared by 4 bases and J by 4 bases, with 14 bases between. This CDR3 reads CASSITGPSNEKLFF. In DNA, the CDR3 is TGCGCCAGCAGCATAACCGGACCCAGTAATGAAAAACTGTTTTTT.

As regards this clonotype: The CDR3 carries no conserved terminal phenylalanine or tryptophan, so it likely arises from a read error. The chain employs TRBV11-2 and TRBJ2-1, with 8 bases that match TRBD2. The CDR3 is 17 residues long. Germline V gene lookup returns CDR1 SGHAT and CDR2 FQNNGV. Trimming cost V 3 bases and J 2 bases; bases outside gene matches: 9. The CDR3 region is CASSLIGLAGPYNEQFL. The CDR3 DNA is TGTGCCAGCAGCTTGATTGGACTAGCTGGCCCCTACAATGAGCAGTTCCTC.

Concerning this clonotype: The germline gene is not matched at one end of the junction; a read error may be the cause. The chain couples TRBV29-1 to TRBJ2-3; 8 bases agree with TRBD2. The CDR3 totals 14 residues. Germline CDR1 reads SQVTM; CDR2 reads ANQGSEA. The CDR3 here is CSVEGSGNAVTRYF. CDR3 nucleotides: TGCAGCGTTGAAGGTAGCGGGAACGCGGTTACGCGGTATTTT.

The rearrangement uses TRBV7-8 and TRBJ1-1; no definite D call. The germline V gene encodes CDR1 SGHVS and CDR2 FQNEAQ. CDR3 size: 14 residues. V was trimmed by 8 bases and J by 2 bases, leaving 15 bases between them. This chain's CDR3 is CASQDGQDNTEAFF. The CDR3 region has the DNA TGTGCCAGCCAAGATGGGCAGGATAACACTGAAGCTTTCTTT.

As concerns this clonotype: Germline and junction disagree at one end, which may indicate a read error. The J gene is TRBJ1-6, the V gene TRBV10-3; D is unresolved. CDR1 and CDR2 from the germline V gene are ENHRY and SYGVKD. This CDR3 comprises 13 residues. DNA of the CDR3: TGTGCCATCAACCCAGGAATTAATTCATCCCTCCACTTT. Translated, it gives CAINPGINSSLHF.